This T cell receptor (beta chain) appears in the sequencing data of a study of blood T cell repertoires in COVID-19. Study context: Whether acute or convalescent, the COVID-19 samples came from the United States, Italy and Spain. PBMCs, B-cell-depleted T cells, or T cells provided the cDNA or gDNA that made up the material.

V lost 5 bases to trimming and J lost 7 bases; unmatched junction nucleotides: 9. CDR1 SGHTA and CDR2 FQGNSA come from the germline V gene. This CDR3 region has 15 residues. In the authors' workflow: Estimates of nucleated cell counts were drawn from the amplification of reference gene primers. Only in-frame clones appear in the TCRdb table, and some are missing; sequencing was by immunoSEQ multiplex PCR. V, J and clone size are those of that table, while D and trimming were read from the DNA. This sample has about 120,000 clones, with around 82% found just once. The source material was peripheral blood. The rearrangement uses TRBV7-2 and TRBJ2-4; TRBD2 matches 9 bases. This receptor was identified in a human donor in a cohort sampled during active COVID-19. The CDR3 loop reads CASSPIAGAGNIQYF. In DNA form, the CDR3 reads TGTGCCAGCAGCCCGATAGCGGGGGCGGGGAACATTCAGTACTTC. The whole variable domain, filled in from reference TRBV7-2 and TRBJ2-4, reads GAGVSQSPSNKVTEKGKDVELRCDPISGHTALYWYRQSLGQGLEFLIYFQGNSAPDKSGLPSDRFSAERTGGSVSTLTIQRTQQEDSAVYLCASSPIAGAGNIQYFGAGTRLSVL.